This T cell receptor beta chain appears in the sequencing data of a study of Graves' ophthalmopathy and Graves' hyperthyroidism. Germline V gene data show CDR1 as DFQATT and CDR2 as SNEGSKA (reference sequence). CDR3 length: 14 residues. V lost 3 bases and J lost 0, with 8 bases in between. The sample holds a few counts of this clonotype. RNA transcripts yielded amplified TCR beta CDR3 regions. RT-PCR was first run with HTBI primers, then multiplex PCR in a second round. Via MiXCR, TCRdb re-called the multiplex PCR reads, giving one row per CDR3 protein. The table lists over a million distinct CDR3 sequences, roughly 35% of them singletons.

The chain combines TRBV20-1 with TRBJ2-2, with D hard to call. Sequenced sample: peripheral blood or thyroid tissue (not recorded which). The TCR sequence derives from an adult man with Graves' hyperthyroidism. For the CDR3, the DNA is TGCAGTGCTAGTTACAGAGCGAACACCGGGGAGCTGTTTTTT. Protein: CSASYRANTGELFF.